This TCR beta chain was documented in a study of identical twins. Losses at the gene ends were 4 bases for V and 6 bases for J; bases not matched to a gene: 6. Per the germline V gene, CDR1 is SGHRS and CDR2 is YFSETQ. The CDR3 is 15 residues long. This clonotype has a handful of counts. Its antigen is unidentified. The study's findings and limits: There was more out-of-frame TCR alpha sharing in monozygotic twins than models estimated.

TCRdb re-derived calls from the 5' RACE reads in MiXCR, one entry per CDR3 protein. The sample lists about 900,000 distinct CDR3 sequences, roughly an eighth occurring once. The sample was also linked to a second study, of yellow fever vaccine responses in identical twins.

The sequenced sample was PBMCs. The clonotype was recovered from a woman under 30 in good health. This sequence joins TRBV5-1 and TRBJ1-4; TRBD1 aligns across 10 bases. Here the CDR3 DNA reads TGCGCCAGCAGCCGACAGGGGGCGAGGGATGAAAAACTGTTTTTT. As protein: CASSRQGARDEKLFF.